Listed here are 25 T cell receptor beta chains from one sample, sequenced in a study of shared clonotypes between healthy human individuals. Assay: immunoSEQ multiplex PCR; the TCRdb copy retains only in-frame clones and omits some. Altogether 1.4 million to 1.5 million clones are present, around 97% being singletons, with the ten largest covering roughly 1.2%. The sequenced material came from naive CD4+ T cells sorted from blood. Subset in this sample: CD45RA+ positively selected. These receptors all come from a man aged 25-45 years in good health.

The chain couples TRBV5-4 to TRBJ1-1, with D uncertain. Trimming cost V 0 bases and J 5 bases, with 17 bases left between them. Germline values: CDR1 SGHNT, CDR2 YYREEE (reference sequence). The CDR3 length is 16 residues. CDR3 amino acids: CASSLVPEGFTTEAFF. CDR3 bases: TGTGCCAGCAGCTTGGTCCCGGAAGGCTTCACGACTGAAGCTTTCTTT. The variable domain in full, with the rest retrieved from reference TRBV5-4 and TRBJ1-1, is ETGVTQSPTHLIKTRGQQVTLRCSSQSGHNTVSWYQQALGQGPQFIFQYYREEENGRGNFPPRFSGLQFPNYSSELNVNALELDDSALYLCASSLVPEGFTTEAFFGQGTRLTVV.

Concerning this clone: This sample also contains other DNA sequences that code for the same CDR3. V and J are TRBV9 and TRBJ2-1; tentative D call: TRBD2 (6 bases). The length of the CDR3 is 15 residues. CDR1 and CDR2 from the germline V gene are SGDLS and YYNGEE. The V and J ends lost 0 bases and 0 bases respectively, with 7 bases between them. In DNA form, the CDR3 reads TGTGCCAGCAGCGTAGTGGGGGGCTCCTACAATGAGCAGTTCTTC. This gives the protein CASSVVGGSYNEQFF.

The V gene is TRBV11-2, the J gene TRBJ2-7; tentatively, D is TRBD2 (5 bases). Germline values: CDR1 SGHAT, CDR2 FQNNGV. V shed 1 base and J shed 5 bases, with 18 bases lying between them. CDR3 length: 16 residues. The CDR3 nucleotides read TGTGCCAGCAGCTTAGGGGTCGGGATAGAGAGGGACGAGCAGTACTTC. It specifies CASSLGVGIERDEQYF.

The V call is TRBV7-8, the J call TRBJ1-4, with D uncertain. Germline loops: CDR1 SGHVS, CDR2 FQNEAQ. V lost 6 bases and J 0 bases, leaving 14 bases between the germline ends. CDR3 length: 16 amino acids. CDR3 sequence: CASRPDEDATNEKLFF. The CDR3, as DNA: TGTGCCAGCAGGCCTGACGAGGACGCAACTAATGAAAAACTGTTTTTT.

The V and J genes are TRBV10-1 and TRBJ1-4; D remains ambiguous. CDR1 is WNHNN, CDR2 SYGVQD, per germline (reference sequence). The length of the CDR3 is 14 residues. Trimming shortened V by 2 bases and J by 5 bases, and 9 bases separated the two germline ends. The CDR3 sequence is CASSEGQSNEKLFF. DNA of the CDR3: TGCGCCAGCAGTGAGGGCCAATCCAATGAAAAACTGTTTTTT.

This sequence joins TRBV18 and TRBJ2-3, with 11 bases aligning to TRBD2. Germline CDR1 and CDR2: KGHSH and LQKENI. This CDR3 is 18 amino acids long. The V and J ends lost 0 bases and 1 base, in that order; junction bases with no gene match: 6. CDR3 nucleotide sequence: TGTGCCAGCTCACCACCCGGAATAGCGGGAGGGGGCACAGATACGCAGTATTTT. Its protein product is CASSPPGIAGGGTDTQYF.

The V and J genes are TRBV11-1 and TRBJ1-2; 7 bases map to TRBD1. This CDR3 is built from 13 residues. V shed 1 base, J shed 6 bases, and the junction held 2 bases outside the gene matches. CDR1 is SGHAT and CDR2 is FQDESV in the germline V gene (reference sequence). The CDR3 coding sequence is TGTGCCAGCAGCTTAGGCAGGGGGAATGGCTACACCTTC. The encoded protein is CASSLGRGNGYTF. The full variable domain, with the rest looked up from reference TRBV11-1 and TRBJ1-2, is EAEVAQSPRYKITEKSQAVAFWCDPISGHATLYWYRQILGQGPELLVQFQDESVVDDSQLPKDRFSAERLKGVDSTLKIQPAELGDSAMYLCASSLGRGNGYTFGSGTRLTVV.

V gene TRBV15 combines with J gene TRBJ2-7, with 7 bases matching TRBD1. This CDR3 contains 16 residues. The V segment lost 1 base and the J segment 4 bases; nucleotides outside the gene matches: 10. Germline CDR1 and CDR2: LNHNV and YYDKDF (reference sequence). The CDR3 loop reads CATSRGFGTASYEQYF. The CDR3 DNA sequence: TGTGCCACCAGCAGAGGCTTTGGGACAGCTTCGTACGAGCAGTACTTC.

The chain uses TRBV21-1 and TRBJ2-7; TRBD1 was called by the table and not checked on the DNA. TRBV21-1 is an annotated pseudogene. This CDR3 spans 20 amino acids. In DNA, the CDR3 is TGTGCCAGCAGCGGCTACCGGGACAGGGAAATAAGAGGGAGCTCCTACGAGCAGTACTTC. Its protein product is CASSGYRDREIRGSSYEQYF.

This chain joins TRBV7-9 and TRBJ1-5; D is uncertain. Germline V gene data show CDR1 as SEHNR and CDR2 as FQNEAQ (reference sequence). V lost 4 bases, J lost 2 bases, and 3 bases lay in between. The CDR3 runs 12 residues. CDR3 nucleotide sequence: TGTGCCAGCAGCTCAGGCAATCAGCCCCAGCATTTT. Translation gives CASSSGNQPQHF.

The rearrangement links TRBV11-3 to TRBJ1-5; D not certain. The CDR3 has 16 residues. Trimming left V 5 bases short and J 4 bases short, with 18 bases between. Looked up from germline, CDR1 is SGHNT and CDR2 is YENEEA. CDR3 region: CASSHTRPDPNQPQHF. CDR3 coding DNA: TGTGCCAGCAGCCATACACGCCCGGACCCTAATCAGCCCCAGCATTTT.

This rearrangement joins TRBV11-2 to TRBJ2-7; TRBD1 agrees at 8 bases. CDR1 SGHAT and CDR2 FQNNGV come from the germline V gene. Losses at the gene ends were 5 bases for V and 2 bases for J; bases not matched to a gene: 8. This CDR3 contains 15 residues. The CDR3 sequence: CASSQLRDRTYEQYF. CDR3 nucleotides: TGTGCCAGCAGCCAGCTCCGGGACAGGACCTACGAGCAGTACTTC. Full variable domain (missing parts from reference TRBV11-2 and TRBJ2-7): EAGVAQSPRYKIIEKRQSVAFWCNPISGHATLYWYQQILGQGPKLLIQFQNNGVVDDSQLPKDRFSAERLKGVDSTLKIQPAKLEDSAVYLCASSQLRDRTYEQYFGPGTRLTVT.

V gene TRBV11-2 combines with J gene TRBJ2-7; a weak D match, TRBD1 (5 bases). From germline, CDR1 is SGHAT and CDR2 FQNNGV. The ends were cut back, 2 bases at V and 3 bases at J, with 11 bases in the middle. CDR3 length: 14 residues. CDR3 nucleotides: TGTGCCAGCAGCTTAATTACAGGACGCTACGAGCAGTACTTC. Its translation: CASSLITGRYEQYF. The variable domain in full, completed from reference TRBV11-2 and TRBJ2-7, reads EAGVAQSPRYKIIEKRQSVAFWCNPISGHATLYWYQQILGQGPKLLIQFQNNGVVDDSQLPKDRFSAERLKGVDSTLKIQPAKLEDSAVYLCASSLITGRYEQYFGPGTRLTVT.

The CDR3 bases are TGTGCCAGCAGCTCCCGCACAGATACGCAGTATTTT. Translated: CASSSRTDTQYF. The rearrangement uses TRBV9 and TRBJ2-3; D is uncertain. CDR1 is SGDLS and CDR2 is YYNGEE in the germline V gene. This CDR3 is built from 12 residues. V lost 4 bases, J lost 1 base, and 4 bases lay in between. The variable domain in full, completed from reference TRBV9 and TRBJ2-3, reads DSGVTQTPKHLITATGQRVTLRCSPRSGDLSVYWYQQSLDQGLQFLIQYYNGEERAKGNILERFSAQQFPDLHSELNLSSLELGDSALYFCASSSRTDTQYFGPGTRLTVL.

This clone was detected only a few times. Here the CDR3 reads CASSGRAYEQYF. DNA of the CDR3: TGTGCCAGCAGCGGGAGGGCTTACGAGCAGTACTTC. V is TRBV6-5 and J is TRBJ2-7; 8 bases are a match to TRBD2. The CDR3 has 12 residues. V shed 6 bases and J 4 bases; nucleotides not matched to a gene: 2. The germline V gene has CDR1 MNHEY and CDR2 SVGAGI.

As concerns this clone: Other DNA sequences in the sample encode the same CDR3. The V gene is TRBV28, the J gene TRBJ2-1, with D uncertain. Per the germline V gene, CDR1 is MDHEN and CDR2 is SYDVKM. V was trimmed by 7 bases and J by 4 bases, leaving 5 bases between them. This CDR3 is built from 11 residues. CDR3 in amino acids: CASTLYNEQFF. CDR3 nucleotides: TGTGCCAGCACTCTTTACAATGAGCAGTTCTTC. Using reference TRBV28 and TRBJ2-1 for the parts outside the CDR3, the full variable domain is DVKVTQSSRYLVKRTGEKVFLECVQDMDHENMFWYRQDPGLGLRLIYFSYDVKMKEKGDIPEGYSVSREKKERFSLILESASTNQTSMYLCASTLYNEQFFGPGTRLTVL.

The CDR3 region is CASSRPAGNTGELFF. CDR3 in DNA: TGTGCCAGCAGCCGCCCCGCCGGGAACACCGGGGAGCTGTTTTTT. This chain joins TRBV7-2 and TRBJ2-2; no clear D gene. The CDR3 length is 15 residues. Germline V lookup: CDR1 SGHTA, CDR2 FQGNSA. V lost 5 bases to trimming and J lost 1 base, with 11 bases between them.

This chain's CDR3 is CASSVGGAAHYEQYF. The CDR3 nucleotides read TGTGCCAGCAGCGTAGGGGGGGCAGCCCACTACGAGCAGTACTTC. V gene TRBV9 combines with J gene TRBJ2-7; D may correspond to TRBD1 or TRBD2 (6 bases each). The CDR3 extends over 15 amino acids. CDR1 and CDR2 (germline): SGDLS, YYNGEE. V shed 0 bases and J shed 3 bases, with 13 bases lying between them.

The CDR3 region is CASIILDRGRTEAFF. The CDR3 bases are TGTGCCAGTATCATATTGGACAGGGGGCGAACTGAAGCTTTCTTT. The chain uses TRBV19 and TRBJ1-1; TRBD1 agrees at 11 bases. V lost 7 bases to trimming and J lost 5 bases; unmatched junction nucleotides: 9. The CDR3 has 15 amino acids. Germline assignment: CDR1 LNHDA and CDR2 SQIVND (reference sequence).

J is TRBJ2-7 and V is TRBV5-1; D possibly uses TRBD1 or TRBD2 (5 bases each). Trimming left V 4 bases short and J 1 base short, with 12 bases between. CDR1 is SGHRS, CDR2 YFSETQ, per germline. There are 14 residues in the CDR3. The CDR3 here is CASSVQGVSYEQYF. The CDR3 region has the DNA TGCGCCAGCAGCGTGCAGGGAGTGTCCTACGAGCAGTACTTC.

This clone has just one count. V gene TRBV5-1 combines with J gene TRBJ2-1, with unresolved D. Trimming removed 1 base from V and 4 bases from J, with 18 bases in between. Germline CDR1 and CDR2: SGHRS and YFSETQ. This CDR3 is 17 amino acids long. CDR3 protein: CASSLRTRSERYNEQFF. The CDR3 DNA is TGCGCCAGCAGCTTGCGGACCAGGTCAGAGAGGTACAATGAGCAGTTCTTC.

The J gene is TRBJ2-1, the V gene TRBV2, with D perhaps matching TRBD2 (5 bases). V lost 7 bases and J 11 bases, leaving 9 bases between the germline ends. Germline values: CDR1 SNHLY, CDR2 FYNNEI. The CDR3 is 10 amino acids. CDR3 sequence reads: CASKSGQQFF. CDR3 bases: TGTGCCAGCAAGAGCGGTCAGCAGTTCTTC.

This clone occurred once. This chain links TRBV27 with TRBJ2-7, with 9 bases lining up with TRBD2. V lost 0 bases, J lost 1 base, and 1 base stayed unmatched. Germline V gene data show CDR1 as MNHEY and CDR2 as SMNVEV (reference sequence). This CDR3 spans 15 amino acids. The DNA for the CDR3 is TGTGCCAGCAGTTTATCTAGCGGGAGATCCTACGAGCAGTACTTC. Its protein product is CASSLSSGRSYEQYF.

This CDR3 is CASSLGSLAGNYNEQFF. As DNA, the CDR3 is TGTGCCAGCAGCTTAGGGTCGCTAGCGGGTAACTACAATGAGCAGTTCTTC. This sequence joins TRBV7-8 and TRBJ2-1; 8 bases match TRBD2. V shed 1 base and J 3 bases; nucleotides not matched to a gene: 8. Germline-derived CDR1 and CDR2 are SGHVS and FQNEAQ. CDR3 size: 17 residues.

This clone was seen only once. DNA of the CDR3: TGTGCCGTGGGGGGGACAGGGCTTGCAGATACGCAGTATTTT. This encodes CAVGGTGLADTQYF. This chain links TRBV10-3 with TRBJ2-3, with 9 bases matching TRBD1. Germline V gene data show CDR1 as ENHRY and CDR2 as SYGVKD. The CDR3 contains 14 residues. Trimming removed 11 bases from V and 4 bases from J; junction bases left unmatched: 10.